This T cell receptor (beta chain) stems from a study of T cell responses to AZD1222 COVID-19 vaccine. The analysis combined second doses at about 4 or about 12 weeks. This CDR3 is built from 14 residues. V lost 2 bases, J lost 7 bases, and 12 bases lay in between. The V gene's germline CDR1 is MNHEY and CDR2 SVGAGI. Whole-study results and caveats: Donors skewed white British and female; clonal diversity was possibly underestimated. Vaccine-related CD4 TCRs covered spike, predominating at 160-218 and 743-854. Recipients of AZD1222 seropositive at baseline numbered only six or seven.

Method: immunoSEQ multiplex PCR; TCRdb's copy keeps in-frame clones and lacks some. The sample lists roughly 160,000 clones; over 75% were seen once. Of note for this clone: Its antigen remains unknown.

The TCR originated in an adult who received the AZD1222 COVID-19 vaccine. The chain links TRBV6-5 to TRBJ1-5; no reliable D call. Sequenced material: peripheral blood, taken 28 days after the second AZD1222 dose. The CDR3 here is CASSYTGPPQPQHF. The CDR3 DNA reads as TGTGCCAGCAGTTACACCGGGCCACCCCAGCCCCAGCATTTT.